The clone carrying this T cell receptor (beta chain) was picked up many times. Amplified regions were TCR beta CDR3 sequences from RNA transcripts. During a first-round RT-PCR of the TCR CDR3, the HTBI primer set was used. TCRdb itself ran the multiplex PCR reads through MiXCR, one entry per CDR3 protein. The sample has hundreds of thousands of distinct CDR3 sequences, about 14% seen once; the top ten hold approximately 25%. The record originates from a study of T cells in Graves' hyperthyroidism and ophthalmopathy. Sequencing was performed on blood. This clonotype originated in a woman aged 25 to 39 with Graves' hyperthyroidism.

The CDR3 is CASGRPGNIQYF. CDR3 sequence (DNA): TGTGCCAGCGGACGGCCCGGGAACATTCAGTACTTC. The chain recombines TRBV2 with TRBJ2-4; unclear D gene. From germline, CDR1 is SNHLY and CDR2 FYNNEI. The CDR3 consists of 12 residues. V gave up 8 bases and J gave up 7 bases, with 12 bases separating them.